The present TCR beta chain was sequenced within a study of OX40 agonist ivuxolimab in advanced cancers. Whole-study context: Partial responses were achieved by three patients, of whom one had hepatocellular carcinoma and two had cutaneous melanoma.

The V gene's germline CDR1 is SGHAT and CDR2 FQNNGV. Trimming took 0 bases from V and 1 from J; bases not matched to a gene: 3. The CDR3 is made up of 15 amino acids. Some clones are missing from TCRdb's copy, which holds only in-frame ones; the method was immunoSEQ multiplex PCR. Of over 70,000 clones listed, about 87% are singletons. Study-wide points: Among the least clonally expanded were partial responders at 0.1-3.0 mg/kg. On average, CD8+ T cells had more expanded clones than CD4+. Normalized expansion of T-cell clones was also low for some nonresponders.

For this clone: Its antigen is undetermined.

Sequenced here: CD4+ or CD8+ T cells sorted from blood, sampled in a trial of the OX40 agonist ivuxolimab. The receptor's source is an adult with an advanced solid tumor such as melanoma, head and neck, liver or kidney cancer. The chain joins TRBV11-2 to TRBJ2-7; 7 bases line up with TRBD1. The CDR3, as DNA: TGTGCCAGCAGCTTAGATCTGACAGGGTCCTACGAGCAGTACTTC. Its protein is CASSLDLTGSYEQYF.